This TCR beta chain stems from a study of control samples from healthy donors and cancer patients. Clones were read by immunoSEQ multiplex PCR, and TCRdb kept only the in-frame ones, dropping some. The table records fewer than 120,000 clones, roughly 90% of them present only once. CDR1 and CDR2 (germline): LNHDA, SQIVND (reference sequence). CDR3 length: 13 amino acids. Between the trimmed V and J ends, which lost 5 bases and 8 bases, there was a span of 12 bases. This TCR was sampled from a woman in her sixties or seventies with lung cancer. The V gene is TRBV19, the J gene TRBJ1-4; D unresolved. The sample taken for sequencing was PBMCs. CDR3 nucleotide sequence: TGTGCCAGTAGTGACCGGGGTGGGGAAAAACTGTTTTTT. This codes for CASSDRGGEKLFF.